The rows below give T cell receptor beta chains drawn from one sample of a study of cytomegalovirus exposure and HLA in healthy donors. The repertoire was sequenced with immunoSEQ multiplex PCR; TCRdb's copy has only in-frame clones and lacks some. In the table there are more than 95,000 clones, 10% of which are singletons. The sequenced material came from PBMCs. All receptors come from a man in his forties in good health and CMV-seropositive. Both conserved end residues are part of each CDR3. D genes are given only for firm matches.

v_gene	j_gene	d_gene	CDR3aa
TRBV18	TRBJ2-3	NA	CASSPTELVSDTQYF
TRBV15	TRBJ1-4	NA	CATGGAVKREKLFF
TRBV5-6	TRBJ1-2	NA	CASSLDQGNYGYTF
TRBV9	TRBJ2-1	TRBD2	CASSVGITSGYNEQFF
TRBV19	TRBJ1-3	NA	CASTEDSSGNTIYF
TRBV7-2	TRBJ2-7	NA	CASSLGAGPYEQYF
TRBV29-1	TRBJ2-3	TRBD2	CSVSRLAGGTTDTQYF
TRBV4-2	TRBJ2-1	TRBD1	CASSPGQGLAGNEQFF
TRBV5-1	TRBJ1-1	NA	CASSLVWGRASVRSTEAFF
TRBV6-5	TRBJ2-3	TRBD1	CATRQGWASTDTQYF
TRBV19	TRBJ1-5	TRBD1	CATQGGGGRIGNQPQHF
TRBV4-3	TRBJ2-1	NA	CASSQDGWGGDNEQFF
TRBV5-1	TRBJ2-3	NA	CASSWGLKGDTQYF
TRBV7-9	TRBJ1-2	NA	CATGGEVTNYGYTF
TRBV29-1	TRBJ2-2	TRBD1	CSVSTGQGFAGELFF
TRBV27	TRBJ1-2	TRBD1	CASGTGEVYGYTF
TRBV9	TRBJ1-2	NA	CASSVAPKMGGNYGYTF
TRBV7-2	TRBJ2-3	TRBD2	CASRGGLDGDTQYF
TRBV29-1	TRBJ1-1	NA	CSVEDSPYSMNTEAFF